Included here is one T cell receptor beta chain sequence, with context. Its specificity is unknown. The entry originates in a study of shared clonotypes between healthy human individuals. Study outcomes and limitations: Clonotype sharing among donors was expected to depend on sequencing depth. Some naive CD4 clonotypes, around 5%, turned up in common across several donors.

Trimming removed 1 base from V and 5 bases from J; junction bases left unmatched: 10. Germline CDR1 reads SGHDT; CDR2 reads YYEEEE. The CDR3 runs to 17 residues. Method: immunoSEQ multiplex PCR; TCRdb's copy keeps in-frame clones and lacks some. This table holds 2 million to 3 million clones, approximately 93% found once. The source of this sequence is a man aged 18 to 29 in good health. Some clones in this sample may be carry-over from other donors' samples. Sequencing was performed on naive CD4+ T cells from PBMCs. Indicated subset: CD45RA+ positively selected. The chain uses TRBV5-6 and TRBJ2-1; 9 positions match TRBD2. Written as DNA, the CDR3 is TGTGCCAGCAGCTTGTTCTGGCGGGAGGGCCAGAACAATGAGCAGTTCTTC. Translating gives CASSLFWREGQNNEQFF. Together with reference TRBV5-6 and TRBJ2-1, the CDR3 gives the full variable domain: DAGVTQSPTHLIKTRGQQVTLRCSPKSGHDTVSWYQQALGQGPQFIFQYYEEEERQRGNFPDRFSGHQFPNYSSELNVNALLLGDSALYLCASSLFWREGQNNEQFFGPGTRLTVL.